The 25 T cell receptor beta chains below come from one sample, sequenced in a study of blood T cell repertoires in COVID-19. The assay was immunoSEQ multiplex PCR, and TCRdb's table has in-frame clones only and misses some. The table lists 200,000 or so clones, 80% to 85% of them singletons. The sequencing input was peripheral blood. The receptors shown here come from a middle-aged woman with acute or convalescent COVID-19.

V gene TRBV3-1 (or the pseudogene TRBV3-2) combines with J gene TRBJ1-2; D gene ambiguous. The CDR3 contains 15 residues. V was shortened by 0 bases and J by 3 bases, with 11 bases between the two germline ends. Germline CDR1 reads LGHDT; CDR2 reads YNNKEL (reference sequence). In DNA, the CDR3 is TGTGCCAGCAGCCAAGATAGTAGCACGCACTATGGCTACACCTTC. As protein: CASSQDSSTHYGYTF.

CDR3 residues: CASSPFLLAAHNEQFF. CDR3 DNA sequence: TGTGCCAGCAGTCCTTTTTTACTAGCGGCCCACAATGAGCAGTTCTTC. The V gene is TRBV7-2, the J gene TRBJ2-1; 8 positions match TRBD2. Looked up from germline, CDR1 is SGHTA and CDR2 is FQGNSA. V was pared by 6 bases and J by 5 bases, with 12 bases of the junction left unmatched. This CDR3 spans 16 amino acids.

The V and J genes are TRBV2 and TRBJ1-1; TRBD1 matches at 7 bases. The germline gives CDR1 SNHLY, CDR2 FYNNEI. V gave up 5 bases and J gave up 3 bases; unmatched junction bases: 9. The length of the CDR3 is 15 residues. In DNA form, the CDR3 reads TGTGCCAGCAGTCGACAGGGAGTGCGGGACACTGAAGCTTTCTTT. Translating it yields CASSRQGVRDTEAFF.

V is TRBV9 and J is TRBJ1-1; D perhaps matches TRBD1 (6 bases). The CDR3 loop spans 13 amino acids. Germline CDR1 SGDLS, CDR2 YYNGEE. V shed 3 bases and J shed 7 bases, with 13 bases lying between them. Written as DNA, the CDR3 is TGTGCCAGCAGCGGCATTGGACAGAATGAAGCTTTCTTT. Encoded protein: CASSGIGQNEAFF. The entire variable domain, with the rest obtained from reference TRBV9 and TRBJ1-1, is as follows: DSGVTQTPKHLITATGQRVTLRCSPRSGDLSVYWYQQSLDQGLQFLIQYYNGEERAKGNILERFSAQQFPDLHSELNLSSLELGDSALYFCASSGIGQNEAFFGQGTRLTVV.

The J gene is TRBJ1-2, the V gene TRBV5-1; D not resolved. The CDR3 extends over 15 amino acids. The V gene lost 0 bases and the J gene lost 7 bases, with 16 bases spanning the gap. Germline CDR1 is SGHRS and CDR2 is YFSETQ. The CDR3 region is CASSLEATRRGGYTF. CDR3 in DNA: TGCGCCAGCAGCTTGGAGGCCACACGACGAGGTGGCTACACCTTC.

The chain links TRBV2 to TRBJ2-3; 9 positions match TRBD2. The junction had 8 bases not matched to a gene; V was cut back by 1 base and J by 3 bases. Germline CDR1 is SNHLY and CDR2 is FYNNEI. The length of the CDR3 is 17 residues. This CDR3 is CASSEEVSGGETDTQYF. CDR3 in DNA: TGTGCCAGCAGTGAAGAAGTTAGCGGGGGAGAAACAGATACGCAGTATTTT.

CDR3 coding DNA: TGCGCCAGCAGGGGGCAAAACATTCAGTACTTC. This gives the protein CASRGQNIQYF. The genes are TRBV5-1 and TRBJ2-4; the D gene is possibly TRBD1 (5 bases). Germline V gene lookup returns CDR1 SGHRS and CDR2 YFSETQ. The CDR3 length is 11 residues. V lost 5 bases and J 5 bases, leaving 5 bases between the germline ends.

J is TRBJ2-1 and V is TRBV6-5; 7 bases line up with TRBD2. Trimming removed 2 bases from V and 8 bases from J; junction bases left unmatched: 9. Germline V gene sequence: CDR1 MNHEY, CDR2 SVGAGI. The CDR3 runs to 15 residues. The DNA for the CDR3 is TGTGCCAGCAGTTACGGGGGGGAGGGCCAGGATGAGCAGTTCTTC. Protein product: CASSYGGEGQDEQFF.

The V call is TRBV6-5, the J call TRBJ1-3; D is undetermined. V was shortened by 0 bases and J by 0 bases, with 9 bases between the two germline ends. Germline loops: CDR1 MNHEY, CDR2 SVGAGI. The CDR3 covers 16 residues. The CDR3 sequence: CASSYSILYSGNTIYF. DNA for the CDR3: TGTGCCAGCAGTTACTCGATACTGTACTCTGGAAACACCATATATTTT.

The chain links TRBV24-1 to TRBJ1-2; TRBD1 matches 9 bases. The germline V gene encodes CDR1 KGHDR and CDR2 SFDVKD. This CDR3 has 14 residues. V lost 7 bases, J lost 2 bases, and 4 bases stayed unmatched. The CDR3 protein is CATSGQGKNYGYTF. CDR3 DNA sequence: TGTGCCACCAGCGGACAGGGGAAGAACTATGGCTACACCTTC.

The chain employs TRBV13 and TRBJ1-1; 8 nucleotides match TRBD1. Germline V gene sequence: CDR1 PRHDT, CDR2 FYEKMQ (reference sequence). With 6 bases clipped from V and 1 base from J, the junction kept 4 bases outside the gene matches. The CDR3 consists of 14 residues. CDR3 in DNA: TGTGCCAGCAGGGCGACAGGGGAGAACACTGAAGCTTTCTTT. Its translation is CASRATGENTEAFF.

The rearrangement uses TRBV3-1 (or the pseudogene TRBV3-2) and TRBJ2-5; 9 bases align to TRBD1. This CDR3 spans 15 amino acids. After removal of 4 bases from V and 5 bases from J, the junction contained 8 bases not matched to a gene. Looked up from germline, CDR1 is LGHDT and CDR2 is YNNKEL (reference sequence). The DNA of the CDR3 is TGTGCCAGCAGCCCCCTACAGGGGGCGGGGGAGACCCAGTACTTC. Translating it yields CASSPLQGAGETQYF.

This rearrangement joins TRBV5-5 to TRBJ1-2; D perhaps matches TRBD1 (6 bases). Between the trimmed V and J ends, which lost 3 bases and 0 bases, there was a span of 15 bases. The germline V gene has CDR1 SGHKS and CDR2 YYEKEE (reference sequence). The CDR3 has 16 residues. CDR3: CASSYDGGPSNYGYTF. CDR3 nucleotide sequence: TGTGCCAGCAGCTACGACGGGGGGCCCTCTAACTATGGCTACACCTTC.

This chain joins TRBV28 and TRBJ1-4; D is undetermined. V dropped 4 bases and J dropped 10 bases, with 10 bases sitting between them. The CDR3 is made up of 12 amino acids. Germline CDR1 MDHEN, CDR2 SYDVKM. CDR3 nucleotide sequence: TGTGCCAGCAGTTCACCAATGGCAAAACTGTTTTTT. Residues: CASSSPMAKLFF.

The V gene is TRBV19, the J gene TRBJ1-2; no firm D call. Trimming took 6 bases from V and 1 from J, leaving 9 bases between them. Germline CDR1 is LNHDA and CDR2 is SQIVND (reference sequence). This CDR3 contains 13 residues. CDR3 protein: CASSVDFNYGYTF. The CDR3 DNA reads TGTGCCAGTAGCGTGGACTTTAACTATGGCTACACCTTC.

CDR3 residues: CASSLTGLNQQFF. DNA for the CDR3: TGTGCCAGCAGCTTAACGGGTCTTAATCAGCAGTTCTTC. The chain employs TRBV7-9 and TRBJ2-1; D is unclear. CDR1 and CDR2 from the germline V gene are SEHNR and FQNEAQ (reference sequence). The V end was cut by 2 bases, the J end by 11 bases, with 13 bases between. The CDR3 spans 13 residues.

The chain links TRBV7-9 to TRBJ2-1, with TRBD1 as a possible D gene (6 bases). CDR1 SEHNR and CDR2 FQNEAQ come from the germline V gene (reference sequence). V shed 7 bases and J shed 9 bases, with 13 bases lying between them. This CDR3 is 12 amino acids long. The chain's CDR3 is CASTEQQGEQFF. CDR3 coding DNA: TGTGCCAGCACCGAACAACAGGGTGAGCAGTTCTTC.

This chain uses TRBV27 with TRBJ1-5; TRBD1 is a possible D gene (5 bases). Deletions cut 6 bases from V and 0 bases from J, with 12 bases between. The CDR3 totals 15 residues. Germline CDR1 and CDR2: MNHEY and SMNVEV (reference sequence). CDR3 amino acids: CASSLQGHSNQPQHF. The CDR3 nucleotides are TGTGCCAGCAGCCTTCAGGGCCATAGCAATCAGCCCCAGCATTTT.

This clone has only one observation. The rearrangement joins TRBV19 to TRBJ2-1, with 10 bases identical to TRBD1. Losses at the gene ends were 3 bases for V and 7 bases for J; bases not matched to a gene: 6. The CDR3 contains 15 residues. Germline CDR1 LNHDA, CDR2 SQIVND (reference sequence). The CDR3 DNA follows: TGTGCCAGTAGTATCGGGACAGGGGTACGGAATGAGCAGTTCTTC. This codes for CASSIGTGVRNEQFF.

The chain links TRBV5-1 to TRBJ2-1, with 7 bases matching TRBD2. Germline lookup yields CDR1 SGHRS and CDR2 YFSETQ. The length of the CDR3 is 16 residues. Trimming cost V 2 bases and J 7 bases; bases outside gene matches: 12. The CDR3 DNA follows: TGCGCCAGCAGCTTTGAACCCAGCGGGAAGGGGAATGAGCAGTTCTTC. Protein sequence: CASSFEPSGKGNEQFF. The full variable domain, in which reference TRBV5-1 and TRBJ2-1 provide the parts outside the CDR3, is KAGVTQTPRYLIKTRGQQVTLSCSPISGHRSVSWYQQTPGQGLQFLFEYFSETQRNKGNFPGRFSGRQFSNSRSEMNVSTLELGDSALYLCASSFEPSGKGNEQFFGPGTRLTVL.

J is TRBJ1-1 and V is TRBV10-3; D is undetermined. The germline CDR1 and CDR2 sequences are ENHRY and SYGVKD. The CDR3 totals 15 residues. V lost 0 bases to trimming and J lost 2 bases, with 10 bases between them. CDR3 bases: TGTGCCATCAGTGAGTCAAATAGCCGAAACACTGAAGCTTTCTTT. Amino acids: CAISESNSRNTEAFF.

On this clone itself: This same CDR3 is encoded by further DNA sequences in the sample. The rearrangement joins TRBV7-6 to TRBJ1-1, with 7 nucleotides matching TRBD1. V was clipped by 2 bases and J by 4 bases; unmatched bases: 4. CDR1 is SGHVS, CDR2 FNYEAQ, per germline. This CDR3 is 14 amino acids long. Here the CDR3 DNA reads TGTGCCAGCAGCTTAAACAGGGGATCCACTGAAGCTTTCTTT. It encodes CASSLNRGSTEAFF.

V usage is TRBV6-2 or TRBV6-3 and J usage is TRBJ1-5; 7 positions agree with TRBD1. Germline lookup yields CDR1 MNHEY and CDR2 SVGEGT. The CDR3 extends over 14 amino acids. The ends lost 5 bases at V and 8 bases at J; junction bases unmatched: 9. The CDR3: CASSRTGYEEPQHF. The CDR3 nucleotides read TGTGCCAGCAGTCGGACAGGTTACGAGGAGCCCCAGCATTTT.

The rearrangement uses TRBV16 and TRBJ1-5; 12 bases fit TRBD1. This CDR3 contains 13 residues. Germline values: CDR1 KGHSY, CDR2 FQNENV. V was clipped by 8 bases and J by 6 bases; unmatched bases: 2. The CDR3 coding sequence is TGTGCCAGCGGGACAGGGGGCATTCAGCCCCAGCATTTT. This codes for CASGTGGIQPQHF. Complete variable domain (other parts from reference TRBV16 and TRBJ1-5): GEEVAQTPKHLVRGEGQKAKLYCAPIKGHSYVFWYQQVLKNEFKFLISFQNENVFDETGMPKERFSAKCLPNSPCSLEIQATKLEDSAVYFCASGTGGIQPQHFGDGTRLSIL.

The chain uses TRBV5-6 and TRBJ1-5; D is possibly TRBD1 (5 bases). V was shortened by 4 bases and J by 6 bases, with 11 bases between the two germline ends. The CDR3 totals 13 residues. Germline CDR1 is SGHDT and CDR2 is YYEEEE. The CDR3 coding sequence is TGTGCCAGCAGCCGGCGGGGGGTTCAGCCCCAGCATTTT. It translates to CASSRRGVQPQHF.